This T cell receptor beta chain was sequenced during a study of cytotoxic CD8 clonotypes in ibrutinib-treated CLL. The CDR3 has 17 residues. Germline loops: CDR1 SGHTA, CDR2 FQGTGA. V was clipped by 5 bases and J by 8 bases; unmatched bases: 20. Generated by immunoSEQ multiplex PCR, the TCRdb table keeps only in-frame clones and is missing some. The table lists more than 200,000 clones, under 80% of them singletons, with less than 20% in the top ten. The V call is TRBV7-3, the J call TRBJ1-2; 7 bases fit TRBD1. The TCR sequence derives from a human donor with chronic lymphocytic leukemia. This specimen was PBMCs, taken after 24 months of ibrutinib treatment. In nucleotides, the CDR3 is TGTGCCAGCAGCCCCCAAGGACAGGCGATACCTGGATCGGGCTACACCTTC. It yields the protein CASSPQGQAIPGSGYTF.